Following are 26 T cell receptor beta chains from one sample sequenced in a study of T cell changes during pregnancy in multiple sclerosis. Profiling relied on immunoSEQ multiplex PCR, and the TCRdb table lists in-frame clones only, not all of them. The data show around 16,000 clones, approximately 80% seen once. The sequencing here drew on CD8+ T cells from peripheral blood mononuclear cells, taken after pregnancy. Receptors were obtained from a female donor in good health, enrolled as a control in a pregnancy study.

V is TRBV28 and J is TRBJ2-2; 8 nucleotides line up with TRBD1. This CDR3 spans 13 amino acids. Looked up from germline, CDR1 is MDHEN and CDR2 is SYDVKM. Unmatched junction bases numbered 7, after V lost 10 bases and J lost 6 bases. The CDR3 DNA is TGTGCCATCCGGACAGGGAAGGCCGGGGAGCTGTTTTTT. As protein: CAIRTGKAGELFF.

The V call is TRBV6-4, the J call TRBJ2-1; tentatively, D is TRBD2 (6 bases). Germline V CDR1 and CDR2: MRHNA, SNTAGT. The CDR3 is 16 amino acids. V was cut by 0 bases and J by 2 bases, with 11 bases left in between. CDR3 residues: CASSDSVAATYNEQFF. The DNA of the CDR3 is TGTGCCAGCAGTGACTCGGTAGCGGCAACCTACAATGAGCAGTTCTTC.

The rearrangement uses TRBV14 and TRBJ2-3; 12 bases line up with TRBD2. This CDR3 has 19 residues. Germline CDR1 is SGHDN and CDR2 is FVKESK. V lost 4 bases, J lost 3 bases, and 14 bases stayed unmatched. The CDR3 sequence: CASSPELETSGRRTDTQYF. CDR3 nucleotide sequence: TGTGCCAGCAGCCCCGAGTTAGAGACTAGCGGGAGAAGGACAGATACGCAGTATTTT.

The chain links TRBV6-9 to TRBJ1-2; 9 bases line up with TRBD1. Per germline, CDR1 MNHGY and CDR2 SVAAGI. The CDR3 has 15 residues. V lost 3 bases, J lost 7 bases, and 9 bases stayed unmatched. CDR3 sequence reads: CASSYEETGGGGYTF. CDR3 nucleotides: TGTGCCAGCAGTTACGAAGAGACAGGGGGAGGTGGCTACACCTTC.

This clone was counted once. The rearrangement links TRBV19 to TRBJ2-2, with 9 bases identical to TRBD2. The germline V gene encodes CDR1 LNHDA and CDR2 SQIVND (reference sequence). J lost 4 bases, V lost 2 bases, and 5 bases had no gene match. The CDR3 extends over 16 amino acids. DNA for the CDR3: TGTGCCAGTAGTATACGGACTAGCGCATCCACCGGGGAGCTGTTTTTT. Protein product: CASSIRTSASTGELFF. Based on the CDR3 plus reference TRBV19 and TRBJ2-2, the full variable domain is DGGITQSPKYLFRKEGQNVTLSCEQNLNHDAMYWYRQDPGQGLRLIYYSQIVNDFQKGDIAEGYSVSREKKESFPLTVTSAQKNPTAFYLCASSIRTSASTGELFFGEGSRLTVL.

J is TRBJ2-5 and V is TRBV7-2, with a tentative D call TRBD1 (5 bases). The CDR3 spans 15 residues. Trimming shortened V by 3 bases and J by 3 bases, and 14 bases separated the two germline ends. Germline V gene sequence: CDR1 SGHTA, CDR2 FQGNSA. CDR3 residues: CASSLETARKETQYF. CDR3 nucleotide sequence: TGTGCCAGCAGCTTGGAGACAGCGAGAAAAGAGACCCAGTACTTC.

This sequence joins TRBV7-6 and TRBJ2-3; TRBD2 agrees at 8 bases. The CDR3 runs to 16 residues. CDR1 and CDR2 (germline): SGHVS, FNYEAQ. The trim removed 5 bases at V and 1 base at J, leaving 8 bases unmatched. DNA for the CDR3: TGTGCCAGCAGCCAATATCGGCGGGGGGGCACAGATACGCAGTATTTT. As protein: CASSQYRRGGTDTQYF.

The CDR3 reads CASSLAGTLFF. As DNA, the CDR3 is TGTGCCAGCAGCTTAGCCGGGACTCTATTCTTC. The chain combines TRBV9 with TRBJ2-1, with a tentative D call TRBD2 (6 bases). Germline CDR1 SGDLS, CDR2 YYNGEE. V was clipped by 4 bases and J by 16 bases, with 15 bases between them. The CDR3 contains 11 residues. The complete variable domain, with remaining parts taken from reference TRBV9 and TRBJ2-1, reads DSGVTQTPKHLITATGQRVTLRCSPRSGDLSVYWYQQSLDQGLQFLIQYYNGEERAKGNILERFSAQQFPDLHSELNLSSLELGDSALYFCASSLAGTLFFGPGTRLTVL.

This rearrangement joins TRBV9 to TRBJ2-2, with 8 bases that match TRBD2. The V gene end was trimmed by 3 bases and the J gene end by 1 base; junction bases not matched to a gene: 8. The CDR3 runs to 17 residues. Germline V gene data show CDR1 as SGDLS and CDR2 as YYNGEE. CDR3 region: CASSATGGHENTGELFF. The CDR3 DNA reads TGTGCCAGCAGCGCCACGGGGGGGCACGAGAACACCGGGGAGCTGTTTTTT.

This sequence joins TRBV14 and TRBJ2-1; 13 nucleotides align to TRBD2. The germline V gene has CDR1 SGHDN and CDR2 FVKESK. This CDR3 spans 20 amino acids. V dropped 3 bases and J dropped 1; count of bases not matched to a gene: 12. The CDR3: CASSQGRDWTSGSSYNEQFF. The CDR3 region has the DNA TGTGCCAGCAGCCAGGGGAGGGATTGGACTAGCGGGAGTTCCTACAATGAGCAGTTCTTC.

The chain couples TRBV6-4 to TRBJ2-1, with TRBD1 matching over 11 bases. The CDR3 length is 14 residues. Unmatched junction bases numbered 0, after V lost 2 bases and J lost 6 bases. CDR1 is MRHNA, CDR2 SNTAGT, per germline. The CDR3 coding sequence is TGTGCCAGCAGTGACGGGACAGGGGGCAATGAGCAGTTCTTC. Its protein is CASSDGTGGNEQFF.

The chain carries TRBV9 and TRBJ2-1; 8 nucleotides agree with TRBD1. J was trimmed by 2 bases and V by 4 bases; bases with no gene match: 14. The CDR3 has 18 amino acids. The germline gives CDR1 SGDLS, CDR2 YYNGEE. For the CDR3, the DNA is TGTGCCAGCAGCCCTCAACCACTGGACAGGGTTACCTACAATGAGCAGTTCTTC. Its translation: CASSPQPLDRVTYNEQFF.

The V and J genes are TRBV4-1 and TRBJ2-1; D is unresolved. The V end was cut by 0 bases, the J end by 12 bases, with 12 bases between. CDR1 and CDR2 from the germline V gene are MGHRA and YSYEKL. This CDR3 is 13 amino acids long. CDR3 nucleotides: TGCGCCAGCAGCCAAGACCCCGTTCTCGGGCAGTTCTTC. Translated, it gives CASSQDPVLGQFF.

In DNA form, the CDR3 reads TGTGCCAGCAGCGCCGGGACTAGCGGGTACAATGAGCAGTTCTTC. It is translated as CASSAGTSGYNEQFF. This chain connects TRBV5-8 to TRBJ2-1; 12 bases are shared with TRBD2. The CDR3 loop spans 15 amino acids. Germline lookup yields CDR1 SGHTS and CDR2 YDEGEE. The V and J ends lost 4 bases and 4 bases, in that order; junction bases with no gene match: 3.

This clone has more than one count but fewer than ten. The gene calls are TRBV4-3 and TRBJ1-6; D gene ambiguous. This CDR3 region has 15 residues. Trimming cost V 4 bases and J 10 bases, with 17 bases left between them. Germline values: CDR1 LGHNA, CDR2 YSLEER. CDR3 sequence reads: CASSPLAMAGSPLHF. The CDR3 nucleotides read TGCGCCAGCAGCCCACTGGCGATGGCCGGGTCACCCCTCCACTTT.

The V call is TRBV6-1, the J call TRBJ1-5; the D is unclear. The V end was cut by 10 bases, the J end by 0 bases, with 16 bases between. The CDR3 totals 15 residues. Germline assignment: CDR1 MNHNS and CDR2 SASEGT. CDR3 sequence: CAINWAAGSNQPQHF. The CDR3 coding sequence is TGTGCCATCAATTGGGCAGCAGGTAGCAATCAGCCCCAGCATTTT.

V usage is TRBV18 and J usage is TRBJ2-1, with TRBD2 matching 9 bases. This CDR3 spans 14 amino acids. Germline V gives CDR1 KGHSH, CDR2 LQKENI. V was pared by 0 bases and J by 10 bases, with 4 bases of the junction left unmatched. The CDR3 loop reads CASSPPLGTSEQFF. Here the CDR3 DNA reads TGTGCCAGCTCACCACCCCTCGGGACTAGCGAGCAGTTCTTC. Full variable domain (outside the CDR3, taken from reference TRBV18 and TRBJ2-1): NAGVMQNPRHLVRRRGQEARLRCSPMKGHSHVYWYRQLPEEGLKFMVYLQKENIIDESGMPKERFSAEFPKEGPSILRIQQVVRGDSAAYFCASSPPLGTSEQFFGPGTRLTVL.

The chain uses TRBV7-2 and TRBJ2-2; TRBD2 matches at 11 bases. J lost 7 bases, V lost 1 base, and 8 bases had no gene match. Germline CDR1 reads SGHTA; CDR2 reads FQGNSA. The CDR3 runs 17 residues. The CDR3 protein is CASSLGPSGGYDGELFF. The CDR3 nucleotides are TGTGCCAGCAGCTTAGGTCCTAGCGGGGGGTACGACGGGGAGCTGTTTTTT.

This rearrangement joins TRBV4-1 to TRBJ1-2; 12 bases line up with TRBD1. CDR1 and CDR2 from the germline V gene are MGHRA and YSYEKL. This CDR3 is 20 amino acids long. With 1 base clipped from V and 3 bases from J, the junction kept 15 bases outside the gene matches. CDR3 residues: CASSQAGRPGQGAPDYGYTF. CDR3 in DNA: TGCGCCAGCAGCCAAGCCGGGAGACCGGGACAGGGGGCGCCGGACTATGGCTACACCTTC.

This clone came up a few times. This chain uses TRBV4-3 with TRBJ1-2; 7 nucleotides agree with TRBD1. Trimming at V came to 3 bases and at J to 7 bases, leaving 11 bases not matched to a gene. The CDR3 totals 15 residues. Germline-derived CDR1 and CDR2 are LGHNA and YSLEER. The CDR3, as DNA: TGCGCCAGCAGCCAGAGAGAGACAGGGATGGCTGGCTACACCTTC. It specifies CASSQRETGMAGYTF.

Here the CDR3 DNA reads TGCAGCGTATTGCGTACAGGGGTGGATACGCAGTATTTT. Translating gives CSVLRTGVDTQYF. The chain uses TRBV29-1 and TRBJ2-3; 7 bases fit TRBD1. The junction had 9 bases not matched to a gene; V was cut back by 6 bases and J by 6 bases. The CDR3 sequence is 13 residues long. Per the germline V gene, CDR1 is SQVTM and CDR2 is ANQGSEA.

The DNA for the CDR3 is TGTGCCAGCAGCTTATATCCGCACCCAGGAGGCGAGCAGTACTTC. It is translated as CASSLYPHPGGEQYF. The V call is TRBV7-2, the J call TRBJ2-7; possibly TRBD2 for D (5 bases). Germline-derived CDR1 and CDR2 are SGHTA and FQGNSA. CDR3 length: 15 amino acids. Trimming left V 2 bases short and J 6 bases short, with 17 bases between.

The chain links TRBV16 to TRBJ2-7; 8 positions match TRBD1. Per germline, CDR1 KGHSY and CDR2 FQNENV. This CDR3 region has 14 residues. V dropped 4 bases and J dropped 1; count of bases not matched to a gene: 3. CDR3 in amino acids: CASSPQGGSYEQYF. The CDR3 bases are TGTGCCAGCAGCCCACAGGGGGGATCCTACGAGCAGTACTTC. Full variable domain (outside the CDR3, taken from reference TRBV16 and TRBJ2-7): GEEVAQTPKHLVRGEGQKAKLYCAPIKGHSYVFWYQQVLKNEFKFLISFQNENVFDETGMPKERFSAKCLPNSPCSLEIQATKLEDSAVYFCASSPQGGSYEQYFGPGTRLTVT.

Notes on this clone: The same CDR3 can be traced to other DNA sequences in this sample. The V and J genes are TRBV6-1 and TRBJ2-3; 14 bases fit TRBD2. CDR1 MNHNS and CDR2 SASEGT come from the germline V gene. The CDR3 has 15 residues. V lost 4 bases, J lost 4 bases, and 1 base stayed unmatched. CDR3 bases: TGTGCCAGCAGTGGACTAGCGGGAGGGCCAGATACGCAGTATTTT. The encoded protein is CASSGLAGGPDTQYF.

This CDR3 reads CASSQELGLAGGETQYF. For the CDR3, the DNA is TGTGCCAGCAGCCAAGAACTCGGTCTAGCGGGAGGGGAGACCCAGTACTTC. J is TRBJ2-5 and V is TRBV14; 12 nucleotides agree with TRBD2. Per the germline V gene, CDR1 is SGHDN and CDR2 is FVKESK. This CDR3 spans 17 amino acids. Trimming took 0 bases from V and 5 from J; bases not matched to a gene: 7.

In its sample, this clone is medium-sized (0.01 to 0.1%). The V and J genes are TRBV6-1 and TRBJ1-5; the D gene is possibly TRBD1 (5 bases). This CDR3 has 14 residues. With 2 bases removed from V and 6 bases from J, the gap between germline ends came to 11 bases. Germline V lookup: CDR1 MNHNS, CDR2 SASEGT. In nucleotides, the CDR3 is TGTGCCAGCAGTGAATGGGGGGGGAGTCAGCCCCAGCATTTT. Amino acids: CASSEWGGSQPQHF.